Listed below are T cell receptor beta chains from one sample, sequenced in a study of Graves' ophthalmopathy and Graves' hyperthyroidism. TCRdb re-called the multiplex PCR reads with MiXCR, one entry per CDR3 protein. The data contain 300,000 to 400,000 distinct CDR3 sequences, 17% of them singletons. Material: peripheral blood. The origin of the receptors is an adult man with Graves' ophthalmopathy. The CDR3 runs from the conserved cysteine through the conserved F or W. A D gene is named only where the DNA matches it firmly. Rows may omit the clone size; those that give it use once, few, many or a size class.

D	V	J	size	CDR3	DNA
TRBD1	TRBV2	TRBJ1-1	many	CASTGTGNTEAFF	TGTGCCAGCACCGGGACAGGGAACACTGAAGCTTTCTTT
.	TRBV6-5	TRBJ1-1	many	CASSRGQTEKTEAFF	TGTGCCAGCAGCCGCGGACAGACGGAAAAAACTGAAGCTTTCTTT
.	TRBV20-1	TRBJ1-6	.	CSATEGDSPLHF	TGCAGTGCTACCGAGGGGGATTCACCCCTCCACTTT
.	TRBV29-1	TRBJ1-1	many	CSARTLAGPFNTEAFF	TGCAGCGCCCGTACCCTCGCAGGGCCTTTCAACACTGAAGCTTTCTTT
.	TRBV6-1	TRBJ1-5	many	CASTGLYRNSNQPQHF	TGTGCCAGCACGGGGCTGTATCGAAATAGCAATCAGCCCCAGCATTTT
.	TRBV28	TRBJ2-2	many	CASVGDTGELFF	TGTGCCAGCGTGGGGGACACCGGGGAGCTGTTTTTT
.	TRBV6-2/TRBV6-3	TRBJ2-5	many	CASSYLKGGETQYF	TGTGCCAGCAGTTACCTAAAGGGTGGAGAGACCCAGTACTTC
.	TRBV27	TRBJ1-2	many	CASSRWGEGDYGYTF	TGTGCCAGCAGTCGATGGGGGGAGGGTGACTATGGCTACACCTTC
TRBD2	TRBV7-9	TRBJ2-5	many	CASRPSIAGGQETQYF	TGTGCCAGCAGGCCGAGTATCGCGGGGGGGCAGGAGACCCAGTACTTC
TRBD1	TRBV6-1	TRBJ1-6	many	CASSRWDRGNNSPLHF	TGTGCCAGCAGTAGATGGGACAGGGGCAATAATTCACCCCTCCACTTT
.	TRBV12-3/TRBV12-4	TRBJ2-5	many	CASSLGRISETQYF	TGTGCCAGCAGTTTGGGCAGGATAAGCGAGACCCAGTACTTC